The rows below give T cell receptor beta chains drawn from one sample of a study of blood T cell repertoires in COVID-19. Profiling relied on immunoSEQ multiplex PCR, and the TCRdb table lists in-frame clones only, not all of them. The sample records about 120,000 clones, 70% to 90% being singletons. The sequencing input was peripheral blood. The receptors shown here come from a man aged 65 to 79 who had recovered from COVID-19. The CDR3 runs from the conserved cysteine through the conserved F or W. D genes are given only for firm matches. Part of the rows lack a size; the others show once, few, many or a class for expanded clones.

clone size	J gene	D gene	V gene	CDR3 protein	CDR3 DNA
NA	TRBJ2-6	NA	TRBV27	CASSRAGTASVSGANVLTF	TGTGCCAGCAGCCGTGCCGGGACTGCGTCGGTCTCTGGGGCCAACGTCCTGACTTTC
NA	TRBJ2-7	NA	TRBV6-5	CASTEDGVHEQYF	TGTGCCAGCACCGAAGACGGGGTCCACGAGCAGTACTTC
NA	TRBJ2-3	TRBD1	TRBV5-6	CASSAGQGVDTQYF	TGTGCCAGCAGTGCGGGACAGGGTGTAGATACGCAGTATTTT
NA	TRBJ1-5	TRBD1	TRBV3-1/TRBV3-2	CASSQGIRTGGLCEPQHF	TGTGCCAGCAGTCAGGGAATCAGGACAGGGGGTTTATGCGAGCCCCAGCATTTT
once	TRBJ1-6	NA	TRBV7-9	CASSANSGNSPLHF	TGTGCCAGCAGCGCCAACTCGGGTAATTCACCCCTCCACTTT
NA	TRBJ2-7	NA	TRBV5-6	CASSLQGTYEQYF	TGTGCCAGCAGCTTACAGGGCACCTACGAGCAGTACTTC
NA	TRBJ1-1	TRBD1	TRBV3-1/TRBV3-2	CASSRDRGRTEAFF	TGTGCCAGCAGCCGCGACAGGGGGCGGACTGAAGCTTTCTTT
NA	TRBJ1-2	NA	TRBV10-3	CAIATLGQDYGYTF	TGTGCCATCGCGACCCTGGGCCAAGACTATGGCTACACCTTC
NA	TRBJ2-2	NA	TRBV7-8	CASSLGKRMAGGGSTGELFF	TGTGCCAGCAGCTTAGGAAAAAGGATGGCAGGTGGAGGGAGCACCGGGGAGCTGTTTTTT
once	TRBJ2-1	TRBD2	TRBV14	CASSRSVAGVGPFF	TGTGCCAGCAGCCGATCGGTAGCGGGAGTGGGGCCGTTCTTC
NA	TRBJ2-3	NA	TRBV21-1	CASSKQGMTLYTDTQYF	TGTGCCAGCAGCAAACAGGGGATGACGCTCTACACAGATACGCAGTATTTT
few	TRBJ1-1	TRBD1	TRBV5-1	CASSLGGGDTEAFF	TGCGCCAGCAGCTTGGGAGGGGGCGATACTGAAGCTTTCTTT
NA	TRBJ1-6	TRBD1	TRBV5-1	CASSLQGSSYNSPLHF	TGCGCCAGCAGCTTACAGGGGAGCTCCTATAATTCACCCCTCCACTTT
few	TRBJ1-2	TRBD1	TRBV2	CASSPDRGQGYGYTF	TGTGCCAGCAGTCCGGACAGGGGGCAAGGTTATGGCTACACCTTC
NA	TRBJ2-4	TRBD1	TRBV29-1	CSVGAGGAIDIQYF	TGCAGCGTCGGTGCAGGGGGAGCGATTGACATTCAGTACTTC
NA	TRBJ1-1	NA	TRBV7-2	CASSLDSIMNTEAFF	TGTGCCAGCAGCTTAGACTCCATTATGAACACTGAAGCTTTCTTT
NA	TRBJ2-1	NA	TRBV4-1	CASSRLSSAGPSYNEQFF	TGCGCCAGCAGCCGACTTTCTTCAGCGGGCCCCTCCTACAATGAGCAGTTCTTC
once	TRBJ2-1	TRBD2	TRBV7-2	CASSLVTSGSNEQFF	TGTGCCAGCAGCTTAGTGACTAGCGGGAGCAATGAGCAGTTCTTC
NA	TRBJ2-7	TRBD1	TRBV5-1	CASSKQTGSSYEQYF	TGCGCCAGCAGCAAGCAGACAGGGAGCTCCTACGAGCAGTACTTC
NA	TRBJ2-7	TRBD1	TRBV27	CASSFYGQGRFYEQYF	TGTGCCAGCAGTTTCTATGGACAGGGACGATTTTACGAGCAGTACTTC
NA	TRBJ2-5	NA	TRBV27	CASRREETQYF	TGTGCCAGCAGGAGAGAAGAGACCCAGTACTTC
NA	TRBJ2-3	TRBD2	TRBV7-2	CASSLSLTSGRTDTQYF	TGTGCCAGCAGCCTCTCCCTGACTAGCGGGCGCACAGATACGCAGTATTTT
NA	TRBJ1-1	TRBD1	TRBV7-9	CASSSETGAYTEAFF	TGTGCCAGCAGCTCAGAGACAGGGGCATACACTGAAGCTTTCTTT
many	TRBJ1-5	NA	TRBV7-2	CASSLGAAGREPQHF	TGTGCCAGCAGCTTAGGTGCGGCAGGGAGGGAGCCCCAGCATTTT
few	TRBJ2-7	NA	TRBV25-1	CASSGPLTREQYF	TGTGCCAGCAGTGGTCCCCTTACCAGGGAGCAGTACTTC
NA	TRBJ1-1	TRBD1	TRBV5-8	CASSDQGQGKTEAFF	TGTGCCAGCAGCGACCAAGGACAGGGGAAAACTGAAGCTTTCTTT
NA	TRBJ2-3	TRBD2	TRBV6-5	CATREGQATQYF	TGTGCCACGAGGGAGGGGCAGGCTACGCAGTATTTT
NA	TRBJ1-1	NA	TRBV9	CASSVDGRWTEAFF	TGTGCCAGCAGCGTAGACGGGAGGTGGACTGAAGCTTTCTTT
NA	TRBJ1-2	TRBD1	TRBV7-2	CASSSRTGGGYTF	TGTGCCAGCAGCTCCCGGACAGGAGGAGGCTACACCTTC
NA	TRBJ2-5	TRBD1	TRBV12-3/TRBV12-4	CASSSDRAQTQYF	TGTGCCAGCAGTTCGGACAGGGCGCAGACCCAGTACTTC
NA	TRBJ2-7	NA	TRBV27	CASSLSGRGTYEQYF	TGTGCCAGCAGTTTAAGCGGTCGGGGAACCTACGAGCAGTACTTC
NA	TRBJ2-5	TRBD2	TRBV30	CAWSDTSSGTQYF	TGTGCCTGGAGTGATACATCTAGCGGGACCCAGTACTTC
NA	TRBJ2-5	TRBD1	TRBV11-2	CASSFTGVQETQYF	TGTGCCAGCAGCTTCACAGGGGTTCAAGAGACCCAGTACTTC
NA	TRBJ1-5	TRBD1	TRBV6-5	CASRDRVSNQPQHF	TGTGCCAGCAGGGACAGGGTGAGCAATCAGCCCCAGCATTTT
NA	TRBJ2-7	TRBD2	TRBV28	CASRLAGTPREQYF	TGTGCCAGCCGGCTAGCGGGGACACCTCGTGAGCAGTACTTC
NA	TRBJ1-1	NA	TRBV4-1	CASSQIQSHLNTEAFF	TGCGCCAGCAGCCAGATACAGAGCCACTTGAACACTGAAGCTTTCTTT
NA	TRBJ2-1	NA	TRBV11-1	CASSLARKNRVNEQFF	TGTGCCAGCAGCTTAGCGCGGAAGAACAGGGTGAATGAGCAGTTCTTC
NA	TRBJ1-5	NA	TRBV6-6	CASRGQGYQPQHF	TGTGCCAGCAGGGGGCAGGGTTATCAGCCCCAGCATTTT
NA	TRBJ1-1	NA	TRBV19	CASSVQGLGTEAFF	TGTGCCAGTAGTGTACAGGGATTAGGGACTGAAGCTTTCTTT
NA	TRBJ1-2	NA	TRBV4-1	CASSRGGGNYGYTF	TGCGCCAGCAGCCGAGGAGGAGGGAACTATGGCTACACCTTC
NA	TRBJ2-7	TRBD2	TRBV28	CASSFPPGGGGAREQYF	TGTGCCAGCAGTTTCCCCCCGGGTGGCGGGGGGGCTAGAGAGCAGTACTTC
NA	TRBJ2-3	TRBD2	TRBV27	CASGERGPTDTQYF	TGTGCCAGTGGGGAGCGGGGACCCACAGATACGCAGTATTTT
NA	TRBJ1-6	TRBD1	TRBV19	CASSAGTGGASSPLHF	TGTGCCAGTAGTGCAGGGACAGGGGGCGCCTCATCACCCCTCCACTTT
NA	TRBJ2-2	NA	TRBV3-1/TRBV3-2	CASSPRVLSTGELFF	TGTGCCAGCAGCCCACGCGTCCTTAGCACCGGGGAGCTGTTTTTT
NA	TRBJ1-5	NA	TRBV28	CASSFGQRNQPQHF	TGTGCCAGCAGTTTTGGACAGCGCAATCAGCCCCAGCATTTT
NA	TRBJ1-3	TRBD1	TRBV9	CASSFGDSSGNTIYF	TGTGCCAGCAGCTTTGGGGACAGCTCTGGAAACACCATATATTTT
few	TRBJ2-3	NA	TRBV2	CASSERRSGLTDTQYF	TGTGCCAGCAGTGAAAGGAGAAGCGGACTCACAGATACGCAGTATTTT
NA	TRBJ2-6	TRBD1	TRBV15	CATSTDRAGANVLTF	TGTGCCACCAGTACGGACAGGGCCGGGGCCAACGTCCTGACTTTC
NA	TRBJ2-2	NA	TRBV6-2/TRBV6-3	CASSYLRTGELFF	TGTGCCAGCAGTTACCTACGCACCGGGGAGCTGTTTTTT
NA	TRBJ1-1	TRBD1	TRBV6-5	CASSADRGRWTEAFF	TGTGCCAGCAGCGCTGACAGGGGGCGGTGGACTGAAGCTTTCTTT
NA	TRBJ2-7	TRBD2	TRBV2	CASSEALAVRGSYEQYF	TGTGCCAGCAGTGAAGCCCTAGCGGTGAGAGGGTCCTACGAGCAGTACTTC
NA	TRBJ2-1	TRBD2	TRBV7-3	CASSFGTSAYNEQFF	TGTGCCAGCAGCTTCGGGACTAGCGCTTACAATGAGCAGTTCTTC
NA	TRBJ1-1	NA	TRBV19	CASSRQDWEAFF	TGTGCCAGTAGTAGACAGGATTGGGAAGCTTTCTTT
NA	TRBJ2-7	TRBD1	TRBV24-1	CATSDPGTASDEQYF	TGTGCCACCAGTGATCCCGGGACAGCTTCGGACGAGCAGTACTTC
NA	TRBJ2-3	TRBD2	TRBV7-2	CASSATAGTDTQYF	TGTGCCAGCAGCGCCACAGCGGGGACAGATACGCAGTATTTT
NA	TRBJ2-7	TRBD2	TRBV2	CASSVTSGTYEQYF	TGTGCCAGCAGTGTAACTAGCGGGACGTACGAGCAGTACTTC
NA	TRBJ2-1	TRBD2	TRBV2	CASSDPSGRGFSEQFF	TGTGCCAGCAGTGACCCTAGCGGGAGGGGTTTCAGTGAGCAGTTCTTC
NA	TRBJ2-7	TRBD1	TRBV3-1/TRBV3-2	CASSQAGTGSHEQYF	TGTGCCAGCAGCCAAGCCGGGACAGGGTCCCACGAGCAGTACTTC
few	TRBJ2-1	TRBD1	TRBV6-2/TRBV6-3	CASSSGTGGYDEQFF	TGTGCCAGCAGTTCCGGGACAGGGGGTTACGATGAGCAGTTCTTC
once	TRBJ2-1	NA	TRBV2	CASSVSRIFYEQFF	TGTGCCAGCAGTGTATCGCGAATTTTCTATGAGCAGTTCTTC